The clone carrying this TCR beta chain was counted between two and nine times. This same CDR3 is encoded by further DNA sequences in the sample. Only in-frame clones appear in the TCRdb table, and some are missing; sequencing was by immunoSEQ multiplex PCR. The table lists over a million clones, roughly 96% of them singletons. This specimen belongs to a study of shared clonotypes between healthy human individuals. Deletions cut 1 base from V and 6 bases from J, with 7 bases between. Looked up from germline, CDR1 is MNHNS and CDR2 is SASEGT. This CDR3 spans 13 amino acids. Sequenced material: naive CD4+ T cells sorted from blood. Subset meaning: CD45RA+ positively selected. The chain couples TRBV6-1 to TRBJ1-5; D not resolved. The sequence was collected from a man aged 25 to 40 in good health. CDR3 amino acids: CASSEGVGQPQHF. CDR3 nucleotides: TGTGCCAGCAGTGAAGGTGTGGGTCAGCCCCAGCATTTT.